Presented here are 9 T cell receptor beta chains from one specimen sequenced in a study of technical replicates of blood from a handful of donors (dated by TCRdb to 2015 to 2018). The library was made by the immunoSEQ multiplex PCR assay. Not all clones reach the TCRdb copy of this immuneACCESS table, which keeps in-frame sequences only. Checked studies attribute under half of the gap to unresolved V genes and leave the rest unexplained. This sample has some 78,000 clones in its table, and around 94% of those were observed once. The leading ten clones occupy 0.41% of the sample. The sample taken for sequencing was T cells isolated from PBMCs. The receptors originated from a human donor in good health.

This chain uses TRBV2 with TRBJ2-2, with 8 bases lining up with TRBD2. CDR1 and CDR2 (germline): SNHLY, FYNNEI. The CDR3 runs 15 residues. Trimming cost V 6 bases and J 7 bases; bases outside gene matches: 10. This CDR3 reads CASSAGGSGIGELFF. As DNA, the CDR3 is TGTGCCAGCAGCGCCGGGGGTAGCGGGATCGGGGAGCTGTTTTTT.

The rearrangement joins TRBV9 to TRBJ1-2, with D unclear. In germline, CDR1 is SGDLS, CDR2 YYNGEE. This CDR3 region has 14 residues. V lost 0 bases and J lost 2, with 8 bases in between. The CDR3 sequence is CASSVVSGNYGYTF. DNA of the CDR3: TGTGCCAGCAGCGTAGTTAGCGGGAACTATGGCTACACCTTC.

The CDR3 is CASSLPQPGSGEQYF. The DNA for the CDR3 is TGCGCCAGCAGCTTACCACAGCCAGGCTCGGGAGAGCAGTACTTC. This chain joins TRBV5-1 and TRBJ2-7, with D tentatively TRBD2 (5 bases). The CDR3 sequence is 15 residues long. V gave up 2 bases and J gave up 7 bases, with 19 bases separating them. From germline, CDR1 is SGHRS and CDR2 YFSETQ.

The CDR3 sequence: CASSVPTGGLNTEAFF. The CDR3 DNA follows: TGTGCCAGCAGCGTACCGACAGGGGGGTTGAACACTGAAGCTTTCTTT. The rearrangement joins TRBV5-4 to TRBJ1-1, with 9 bases that match TRBD1. Germline loops: CDR1 SGHNT, CDR2 YYREEE (reference sequence). CDR3 size: 16 residues. Trimming at V came to 4 bases and at J to 0 bases, leaving 7 bases not matched to a gene.

V is TRBV28 and J is TRBJ1-1, with D unresolved. The CDR3 totals 14 residues. Germline-derived CDR1 and CDR2 are MDHEN and SYDVKM. The V and J ends lost 2 bases and 6 bases respectively, with 13 bases between them. The CDR3 here is CASSLVQSTPEAFF. The CDR3 DNA reads as TGTGCCAGCAGTTTAGTACAGTCTACCCCTGAAGCTTTCTTT. The whole variable domain, filled in from reference TRBV28 and TRBJ1-1, reads DVKVTQSSRYLVKRTGEKVFLECVQDMDHENMFWYRQDPGLGLRLIYFSYDVKMKEKGDIPEGYSVSREKKERFSLILESASTNQTSMYLCASSLVQSTPEAFFGQGTRLTVV.

The rearrangement joins TRBV9 to TRBJ2-1; D might be TRBD2 (6 bases). The CDR3 loop spans 16 amino acids. V lost 3 bases and J lost 9, with 22 bases in between. The germline V gene encodes CDR1 SGDLS and CDR2 YYNGEE. In nucleotides, the CDR3 is TGTGCCAGCAGCGAGGGAGAGAACTTCGGAGCGGGTGAGCAGTTCTTC. Protein product: CASSEGENFGAGEQFF.

V is TRBV19 and J is TRBJ2-2, with 11 bases matching TRBD1. Per the germline V gene, CDR1 is LNHDA and CDR2 is SQIVND (reference sequence). V lost 4 bases to trimming and J lost 5 bases; unmatched junction nucleotides: 6. The CDR3 sequence is 16 residues long. The CDR3 sequence: CASSKGQGGLTGELFF. Written as DNA, the CDR3 is TGTGCCAGTAGTAAGGGACAGGGGGGCTTGACCGGGGAGCTGTTTTTT.

V gene TRBV28 combines with J gene TRBJ1-5; the D gene is possibly TRBD1 (6 bases). V was pared by 2 bases and J by 4 bases, with 9 bases between. The germline V gene encodes CDR1 MDHEN and CDR2 SYDVKM. The CDR3 loop spans 14 amino acids. In DNA, the CDR3 is TGTGCCAGCAGTTTACCAGGGGTAAATCAGCCCCAGCATTTT. This codes for CASSLPGVNQPQHF.

This chain links TRBV5-1 with TRBJ1-2, with 8 bases lining up with TRBD1. Germline values: CDR1 SGHRS, CDR2 YFSETQ. The CDR3 covers 17 residues. The ends lost 0 bases at V and 8 bases at J; junction bases unmatched: 15. The CDR3 DNA sequence: TGCGCCAGCAGCTTGGGCGCGGCAGGGGGCGTTGGAGGAGGCTACACCTTC. Protein: CASSLGAAGGVGGGYTF.